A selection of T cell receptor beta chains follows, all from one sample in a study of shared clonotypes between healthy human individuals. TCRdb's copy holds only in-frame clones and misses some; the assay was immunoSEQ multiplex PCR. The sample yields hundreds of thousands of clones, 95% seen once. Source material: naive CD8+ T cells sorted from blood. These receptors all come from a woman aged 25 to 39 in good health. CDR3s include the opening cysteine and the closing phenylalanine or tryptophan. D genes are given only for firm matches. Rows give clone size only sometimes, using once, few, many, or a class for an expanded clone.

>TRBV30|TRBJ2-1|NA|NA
TGTGCCTGGAGTGTAGGAGGCTCCTACAATGAGCAGTTCTTC
CAWSVGGSYNEQFF
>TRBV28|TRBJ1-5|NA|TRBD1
TGTGCCAGCAGATCAGACAGGGTAAATCAGCCCCAGCATTTT
CASRSDRVNQPQHF
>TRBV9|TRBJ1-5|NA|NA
TGTGCCAGCAGCGTAGATGGGGGGCGACAGCCCCAGCATTTT
CASSVDGGRQPQHF
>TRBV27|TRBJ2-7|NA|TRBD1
TGTGCCAGCAGTTTAAGTGCCGGGACAGGCCTCTACGAGCAGTACTTC
CASSLSAGTGLYEQYF
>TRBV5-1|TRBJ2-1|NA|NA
TGCGCCAGCAGCTTGGTCCAGGACTACAATGAGCAGTTCTTC
CASSLVQDYNEQFF
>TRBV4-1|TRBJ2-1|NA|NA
TGCGCCAGCAGCCAAGATCGCGTCTACAATGAGCAGTTCTTC
CASSQDRVYNEQFF
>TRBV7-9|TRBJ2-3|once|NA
TGTGCCAGCAGCTCCCCCTCAGATACGCAGTATTTT
CASSSPSDTQYF
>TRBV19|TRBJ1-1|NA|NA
TGTGCCAGTAGTCACTACAGGGAGAACACTGAAGCTTTCTTT
CASSHYRENTEAFF
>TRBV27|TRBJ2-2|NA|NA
TGTGCCAGCAGCTGGGCGGGGTCCGGGGAGCTGTTTTTT
CASSWAGSGELFF
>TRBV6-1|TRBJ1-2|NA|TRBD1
TGTGCCAGCAGTGAAGGGGACAGGGGGGAGTTTAGGATTTGGGTCTATGGCTACACCTTC
CASSEGDRGEFRIWVYGYTF
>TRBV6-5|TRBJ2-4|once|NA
TGTGCCAGCAGTACTATTAGGGACGTAGAAAACATTCAGTACTTC
CASSTIRDVENIQYF
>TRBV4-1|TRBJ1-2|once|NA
TGCGCCAGCCAGGAGGACCCTCGATATGGCTACACCTTC
CASQEDPRYGYTF
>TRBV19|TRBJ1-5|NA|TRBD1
TGTGCCAGCAGTATTCAGCAGGGGGCTAATAAGCCCCAGCATTTT
CASSIQQGANKPQHF
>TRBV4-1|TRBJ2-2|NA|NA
TGCGCCAGCATGTCTTTTCCGGGCACCGGGGAGCTGTTTTTT
CASMSFPGTGELFF
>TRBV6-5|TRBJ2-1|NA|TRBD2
TGTGCCAGCTGCCGGGGGGAGTCCTACAATGAGCAGTTCTTC
CASCRGESYNEQFF
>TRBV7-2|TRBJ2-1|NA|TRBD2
TGTGCCAGCAGCCCGGGGGGAAGGAGTGGTAGCTCCTACAATGAGCAGTTCTTC
CASSPGGRSGSSYNEQFF
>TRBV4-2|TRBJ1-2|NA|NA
TGTGCCAGCAGCCAAGGTGGCGCCGCTTTGGCCGGCTACACCTTC
CASSQGGAALAGYTF
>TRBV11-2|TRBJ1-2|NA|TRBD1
TGTGCCAGCAGCGAGATACAGGGGGACTATGGCTACACCTTC
CASSEIQGDYGYTF
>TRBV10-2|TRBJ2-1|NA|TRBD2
TGCGCCAGCAGCCAGGTAGGACTAGAGGGAGAGCAGTTCTTC
CASSQVGLEGEQFF
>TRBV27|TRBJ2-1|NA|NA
TGTGCCAGCAGTTTATCGCCAGTTATGAATGAGCAGTTCTTC
CASSLSPVMNEQFF
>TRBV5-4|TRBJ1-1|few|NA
TGTGCCAGCAGCTTGGCCAGGGCCTACACTGAAGCTTTCTTT
CASSLARAYTEAFF
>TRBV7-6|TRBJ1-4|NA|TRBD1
TGTGCCAGCAGCTCCCTGCCGGGACAGGATGAGGTCCATAATGAAAAACTGTTTTTT
CASSSLPGQDEVHNEKLFF
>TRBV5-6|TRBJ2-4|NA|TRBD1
TGTGCCAGCAGCTTGGGGGGAGACAGGGCTTGGAACATTCAGTACTTC
CASSLGGDRAWNIQYF
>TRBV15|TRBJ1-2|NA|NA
TGTGCCACCAGCAGAGCTCCGACAGAACGGGACTATGGCTACACCTTC
CATSRAPTERDYGYTF
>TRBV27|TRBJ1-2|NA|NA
TGTGCCAGCAGTTTATCTTTCGGTTTTGGAGACTATGGCTACACCTTC
CASSLSFGFGDYGYTF
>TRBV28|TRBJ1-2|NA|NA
TGTGCCAGCAGTTCCCCGGACAAGATAAAGGATAACTATGGCTACACCTTC
CASSSPDKIKDNYGYTF
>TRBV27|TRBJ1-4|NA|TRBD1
TGTGCCAGCAGTTCCGGGACAGGGAGCGGATGGGGTGGTGAAAAACTGTTTTTT
CASSSGTGSGWGGEKLFF
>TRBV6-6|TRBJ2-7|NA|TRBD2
TGTGCCAGCAGTTACCTAGGGACTAGGTCTGACGAGCAGTACTTC
CASSYLGTRSDEQYF
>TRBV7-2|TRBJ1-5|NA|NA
TGTGCCAGCAGCTTAGGGCGGGCGGGTTATAGCAATCAGCCCCAGCATTTT
CASSLGRAGYSNQPQHF
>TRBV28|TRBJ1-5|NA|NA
TGTGCCAGCAGACCCCGGGCCAAAAATCAGCCCCAGCATTTT
CASRPRAKNQPQHF
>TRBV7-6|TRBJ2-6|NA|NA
TGTGCCAGCAGCTTAGACACCCCTGGGGCCAACGTCCTGACTTTC
CASSLDTPGANVLTF
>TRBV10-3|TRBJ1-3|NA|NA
TGTGCCATCAGTGAGTGGGACCACCAACTCTCTGGAAACACCATATATTTT
CAISEWDHQLSGNTIYF
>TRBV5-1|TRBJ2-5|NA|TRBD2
TGCGCCAGCAGCTTGGAAATAGCGGGACCTCGTCAAGAGACCCAGTACTTC
CASSLEIAGPRQETQYF
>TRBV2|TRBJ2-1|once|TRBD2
TGTGCCAGCAGTGAATGGTCTAGCGGGAGGGGAACGAGCTCCTACAATGAGCAGTTCTTC
CASSEWSSGRGTSSYNEQFF
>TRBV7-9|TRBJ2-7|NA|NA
TGTGCCAGCAGCTACCAGGAAGACTACGAGCAGTACTTC
CASSYQEDYEQYF
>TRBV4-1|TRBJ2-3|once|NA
TGCGCCAGCAGCCAAGATCCCCCCCCAGGGTCGGGAGATACGCAGTATTTT
CASSQDPPPGSGDTQYF
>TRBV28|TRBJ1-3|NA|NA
TGTGCCAGCAGTTTTGACGGACAGCTGGGCGGAAACACCATATATTTT
CASSFDGQLGGNTIYF
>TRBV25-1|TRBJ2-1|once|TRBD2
TGTGCCAGCAGTGAATCGGCTCTAGCGGGAGATAATGAGCAGTTCTTC
CASSESALAGDNEQFF
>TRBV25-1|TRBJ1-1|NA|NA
TGTGCCAGCAGTATGGTGGGGGCGAGAACTGAAGCTTTCTTT
CASSMVGARTEAFF
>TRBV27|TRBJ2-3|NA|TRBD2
TGTGCCAGCAGTTTCGGAACCGGGACTAGCGGGAGAACGCAGTATTTT
CASSFGTGTSGRTQYF
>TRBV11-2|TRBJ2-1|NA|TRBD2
TGTGCCAGCAGCTCTAGCGGGGGGGAGCAGTTCTTC
CASSSSGGEQFF
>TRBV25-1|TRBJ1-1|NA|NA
TGTGCCAGCAGTCGCGGCGGGTACACTGAAGCTTTCTTT
CASSRGGYTEAFF